These T cell receptor beta chains were read from a single sample in a study of shared clonotypes between healthy human individuals. The table came from immunoSEQ multiplex PCR; TCRdb's copy has only in-frame clones and leaves some out. The table includes under 2.5 million clones, 85% to 95% detected once. The sequenced material came from naive CD4+ T cells from PBMCs. The receptors were sampled from a man aged 18 to 29 in good health. Some clones in this sample may be carry-over from other donors' samples. Both conserved end residues are part of each CDR3. Each record gives: D gene, J gene, clone size, V gene, CDR3 DNA, CDR3 protein. D genes are given only for firm matches. Only some rows state a clone size, as once, few, many or a class for expanded clones.

D gene: -; J gene: TRBJ2-7; clone size: -; V gene: TRBV7-9; CDR3 DNA: TGTGCCAGCAGCCCAAACACGGGGGAGCAGTACTTC; CDR3 protein: CASSPNTGEQYF
D gene: -; J gene: TRBJ2-7; clone size: once; V gene: TRBV28; CDR3 DNA: TGTGCCAGCGGGGGCTCCGGTTTAGCAGACGAGCAGTACTTC; CDR3 protein: CASGGSGLADEQYF
D gene: TRBD2; J gene: TRBJ2-2; clone size: once; V gene: TRBV11-2; CDR3 DNA: TGTGCCAGCAGCTCAAAATGGGCGGGAGGGACGAGGACCGGGGAGCTGTTTTTT; CDR3 protein: CASSSKWAGGTRTGELFF
D gene: -; J gene: TRBJ2-5; clone size: -; V gene: TRBV9; CDR3 DNA: TGTGCCAGCAGCGGGGCAGGGCGGGAGACCCAGTACTTC; CDR3 protein: CASSGAGRETQYF
D gene: TRBD1; J gene: TRBJ1-1; clone size: -; V gene: TRBV5-1; CDR3 DNA: TGCGCCAGCAGCGCAAAGCCGGGACAGGGGAACACTGAAGCTTTCTTT; CDR3 protein: CASSAKPGQGNTEAFF
D gene: -; J gene: TRBJ2-5; clone size: -; V gene: TRBV11-2; CDR3 DNA: TGTGCCAGCAGCCTGGACCTCTGGCAAGAGACCCAGTACTTC; CDR3 protein: CASSLDLWQETQYF
D gene: -; J gene: TRBJ2-1; clone size: -; V gene: TRBV9; CDR3 DNA: TGTGCCAGCAGCCTGGGACTGTCGGACTCCTACAATGAGCAGTTCTTC; CDR3 protein: CASSLGLSDSYNEQFF
D gene: TRBD1; J gene: TRBJ2-1; clone size: once; V gene: TRBV5-1; CDR3 DNA: TGCGCCAGCAGCTTACAGGGGGAAGGTGAGCAGTTCTTC; CDR3 protein: CASSLQGEGEQFF
D gene: -; J gene: TRBJ2-1; clone size: -; V gene: TRBV7-2; CDR3 DNA: TGTGCCAGCAGCACCAGGCCCGAACGCGAGCAGTTCTTC; CDR3 protein: CASSTRPEREQFF
D gene: -; J gene: TRBJ1-5; clone size: -; V gene: TRBV10-2; CDR3 DNA: TGCGCCAGTAGTCCTTTGCTCGGCAATCAGCCCCAGCATTTT; CDR3 protein: CASSPLLGNQPQHF
D gene: -; J gene: TRBJ1-2; clone size: -; V gene: TRBV28; CDR3 DNA: TGTGCCAGCAGTCCCCAAGGGTTTTACCCCCGCTACACCTTC; CDR3 protein: CASSPQGFYPRYTF
D gene: -; J gene: TRBJ2-1; clone size: -; V gene: TRBV11-3; CDR3 DNA: TGTGCCAGCAGCCCAGACTACAATGAGCAGTTCTTC; CDR3 protein: CASSPDYNEQFF
D gene: -; J gene: TRBJ1-2; clone size: once; V gene: TRBV7-2; CDR3 DNA: TGTGCCAGCAGCTTGTCCGGTGTAGGGTCCTATGGCTACACCTTC; CDR3 protein: CASSLSGVGSYGYTF
D gene: TRBD1; J gene: TRBJ1-1; clone size: -; V gene: TRBV19; CDR3 DNA: TGTGCCAGTAGTACGGCAGGGGGCGTCACTGAAGCTTTCTTT; CDR3 protein: CASSTAGGVTEAFF
D gene: TRBD2; J gene: TRBJ2-7; clone size: -; V gene: TRBV5-1; CDR3 DNA: TGCGCCAGCAGCTTGGTAGCGGGATTTTTCTACGAGCAGTACTTC; CDR3 protein: CASSLVAGFFYEQYF
D gene: -; J gene: TRBJ1-5; clone size: -; V gene: TRBV7-9; CDR3 DNA: TGTGCCAGCAGCTTAGACGCAAGCAATCAGCCCCAGCATTTT; CDR3 protein: CASSLDASNQPQHF
D gene: TRBD2; J gene: TRBJ2-2; clone size: -; V gene: TRBV27; CDR3 DNA: TGTGCCAGCAGAGGACTAGCGCTCCATTCGAACACCGGGGAGCTGTTTTTT; CDR3 protein: CASRGLALHSNTGELFF
D gene: -; J gene: TRBJ2-3; clone size: -; V gene: TRBV14; CDR3 DNA: TGTGCCAGCAGCCCTTCTCCTGTTCGGGGCACAGATACGCAGTATTTT; CDR3 protein: CASSPSPVRGTDTQYF
D gene: -; J gene: TRBJ2-2; clone size: -; V gene: TRBV6-5; CDR3 DNA: TGTGCCAGCAGTTTTCCCGCCGGGGAGCTGTTTTTT; CDR3 protein: CASSFPAGELFF
D gene: -; J gene: TRBJ2-5; clone size: -; V gene: TRBV18; CDR3 DNA: TGTGCCAGCTCACCGGGCGCGGAGGAGACCCAGTACTTC; CDR3 protein: CASSPGAEETQYF
D gene: TRBD2; J gene: TRBJ2-1; clone size: -; V gene: TRBV5-6; CDR3 DNA: TGTGCCAGCAGCTTGGTGCTAGCGGGTTCCTACAATGAGCAGTTCTTC; CDR3 protein: CASSLVLAGSYNEQFF
D gene: -; J gene: TRBJ2-5; clone size: -; V gene: TRBV5-1; CDR3 DNA: TGCGCCAGCAGTTCCAGGGAGGAGACCCAGTACTTC; CDR3 protein: CASSSREETQYF
D gene: -; J gene: TRBJ2-1; clone size: -; V gene: TRBV7-2; CDR3 DNA: TGTGCCAGCAGCTTGACGACAGGAATGCATGAGCAGTTCTTC; CDR3 protein: CASSLTTGMHEQFF
D gene: -; J gene: TRBJ1-2; clone size: -; V gene: TRBV15; CDR3 DNA: TGTGCCACCAGCAGAGTGGGCAGGGGACGTAACTATGGCTACACCTTC; CDR3 protein: CATSRVGRGRNYGYTF
D gene: -; J gene: TRBJ1-3; clone size: -; V gene: TRBV5-1; CDR3 DNA: TGCGCCAGCAGCTCGGCGACCCCTGGAAACACCATATATTTT; CDR3 protein: CASSSATPGNTIYF
D gene: TRBD2; J gene: TRBJ2-1; clone size: -; V gene: TRBV28; CDR3 DNA: TGTGCCAGCAGGAGCTACATAGCGGGAGTCGTCAATGAGCAGTTCTTC; CDR3 protein: CASRSYIAGVVNEQFF
D gene: -; J gene: TRBJ2-3; clone size: -; V gene: TRBV28; CDR3 DNA: TGTGCCAGCAGTTTATCACAGGTCCCAGATACGCAGTATTTT; CDR3 protein: CASSLSQVPDTQYF
D gene: TRBD2; J gene: TRBJ2-5; clone size: -; V gene: TRBV18; CDR3 DNA: TGTGCCAGCTCACCGGGAGCTAGCGGCAATCTTCAAGAGACCCAGTACTTC; CDR3 protein: CASSPGASGNLQETQYF
D gene: -; J gene: TRBJ1-1; clone size: -; V gene: TRBV18; CDR3 DNA: TGTGCCAGCTCACCGCGGGGGCAGTCCCCGTGGGGAGCTTTCTTT; CDR3 protein: CASSPRGQSPWGAFF
D gene: TRBD1; J gene: TRBJ1-1; clone size: -; V gene: TRBV5-1; CDR3 DNA: TGCGCCAGCCAAGGACAGGGAAAGAACACTGAAGCTTTCTTT; CDR3 protein: CASQGQGKNTEAFF
D gene: TRBD2; J gene: TRBJ2-1; clone size: -; V gene: TRBV7-9; CDR3 DNA: TGTGCCAGCAGCCTCCCGGGACTAGCGGGAGGGGAGCAGTTCTTC; CDR3 protein: CASSLPGLAGGEQFF
D gene: -; J gene: TRBJ1-5; clone size: few; V gene: TRBV28; CDR3 DNA: TGTGCCAGTGCCAGGGTCGGGAATCAGCCCCAGCATTTT; CDR3 protein: CASARVGNQPQHF
D gene: -; J gene: TRBJ1-5; clone size: -; V gene: TRBV27; CDR3 DNA: TGTGCCAGCAGTTTACTAGGCAATCAGCCCCAGCATTTT; CDR3 protein: CASSLLGNQPQHF
D gene: -; J gene: TRBJ1-5; clone size: once; V gene: TRBV6-5; CDR3 DNA: TGTGCCAGCAGACGGACAGACTATAGCAATCAGCCCCAGCATTTT; CDR3 protein: CASRRTDYSNQPQHF
D gene: -; J gene: TRBJ2-7; clone size: -; V gene: TRBV11-3; CDR3 DNA: TGTGCCAGCAGCTATACGGGAGCGGGCGAGCAGTACTTC; CDR3 protein: CASSYTGAGEQYF
D gene: -; J gene: TRBJ2-7; clone size: -; V gene: TRBV27; CDR3 DNA: TGTGCCAGCAGTTCCCGTGGGGGCGATCAAAACGAGCAGTACTTC; CDR3 protein: CASSSRGGDQNEQYF
D gene: -; J gene: TRBJ2-3; clone size: once; V gene: TRBV29-1; CDR3 DNA: TGCAGCGTTGAAGATCGCAGGGGCGCAGATACGCAGTATTTT; CDR3 protein: CSVEDRRGADTQYF
D gene: -; J gene: TRBJ1-1; clone size: -; V gene: TRBV5-4; CDR3 DNA: TGTGCCAGCAGCTCGTCGCCAGGGACTGAAGCTTTCTTT; CDR3 protein: CASSSSPGTEAFF
D gene: -; J gene: TRBJ1-5; clone size: once; V gene: TRBV19; CDR3 DNA: TGTGCCAGTAGTTCGAATGCAGGGATGGGCAATCAGCCCCAGCATTTT; CDR3 protein: CASSSNAGMGNQPQHF
D gene: TRBD2; J gene: TRBJ2-7; clone size: -; V gene: TRBV10-3; CDR3 DNA: TGTGCCACCTCGGAGACTAGCGGGAGTAAAACCTACGAGCAGTACTTC; CDR3 protein: CATSETSGSKTYEQYF
D gene: -; J gene: TRBJ2-1; clone size: -; V gene: TRBV7-2; CDR3 DNA: TGTGCCAGCAGCTTTTTTAAGCGTGAGCAGTTCTTC; CDR3 protein: CASSFFKREQFF
D gene: -; J gene: TRBJ2-7; clone size: -; V gene: TRBV6-1; CDR3 DNA: TGTGCCAGCAGTGAGGTATCGGGGGTCGAGCAGTACTTC; CDR3 protein: CASSEVSGVEQYF
D gene: -; J gene: TRBJ1-5; clone size: -; V gene: TRBV27; CDR3 DNA: TGTGCCAGCAGTTTAGTTGGAGGGAGTCAGCCCCAGCATTTT; CDR3 protein: CASSLVGGSQPQHF
D gene: -; J gene: TRBJ1-2; clone size: -; V gene: TRBV4-3; CDR3 DNA: TGCGCCAGCAGCCAGAGAGGAGCCTATGGCTACACCTTC; CDR3 protein: CASSQRGAYGYTF
D gene: TRBD2; J gene: TRBJ2-7; clone size: -; V gene: TRBV2; CDR3 DNA: TGTGCCAGCAGGAAGGGACTAGAGAGAGAACAGTACTTC; CDR3 protein: CASRKGLEREQYF
D gene: TRBD1; J gene: TRBJ1-1; clone size: -; V gene: TRBV27; CDR3 DNA: TGTGCCAGCAGTCTTTACCGGGACAGGGTCCCCGAAGCTTTCTTT; CDR3 protein: CASSLYRDRVPEAFF
D gene: -; J gene: TRBJ1-1; clone size: -; V gene: TRBV19; CDR3 DNA: TGTGCCAGTAGTATAGACAGCTTCAGGGATAGGGGGACTGAAGCTTTCTTT; CDR3 protein: CASSIDSFRDRGTEAFF
D gene: -; J gene: TRBJ1-3; clone size: -; V gene: TRBV5-6; CDR3 DNA: TGTGCCAGCAGCTTCCAGGGTTCCGGAAACACCATATATTTT; CDR3 protein: CASSFQGSGNTIYF
D gene: -; J gene: TRBJ1-1; clone size: -; V gene: TRBV28; CDR3 DNA: TGTGCCAGCAGTTTCCGGGACCGACTTTGGGCTTTCTTT; CDR3 protein: CASSFRDRLWAFF
D gene: TRBD1; J gene: TRBJ1-4; clone size: -; V gene: TRBV5-5; CDR3 DNA: TGTGCCAGCAGCTCCAACAGGGGGCCGAGCGAAAAACTGTTTTTT; CDR3 protein: CASSSNRGPSEKLFF